Listed below are T cell receptor beta chains from one sample, sequenced in a study of cytomegalovirus exposure and HLA in healthy donors. Profiling relied on immunoSEQ multiplex PCR, and the TCRdb table lists in-frame clones only, not all of them. This sample carries about 120,000 clones, approximately 75% of them seen once, and the ten largest clones take 1.5% to 2%. Sequences were obtained from PBMCs. The receptors were sampled from a man aged 35-49 years in good health and CMV-seronegative. The CDR3 runs from the conserved cysteine through the conserved F or W. A D gene is named only where the DNA matches it firmly. Expanded clones get a size class; other rows say once, few or many, or leave the size out.

V gene,D gene,clone size,J gene,CDR3 DNA,CDR3 protein
TRBV9,NA,NA,TRBJ1-5,TGTGCCAGCAGCGTAGACGGGAATCAGCCCCAGCATTTT,CASSVDGNQPQHF
TRBV5-1,NA,few,TRBJ2-1,TGCGCCAGCAGCTTGGCCGCGACAGGTCCGGGGCAGTTCTTC,CASSLAATGPGQFF
TRBV7-9,TRBD2,NA,TRBJ2-2,TGTGCCAGCAGCCCCCGGGGGGGAAGGGCCGGGGAGCTGTTTTTT,CASSPRGGRAGELFF
TRBV12-5,NA,NA,TRBJ2-7,TGTGCTAGTGGTAAAGACTGGCAGGGGAGTCACGAGCAGTACTTC,CASGKDWQGSHEQYF
TRBV4-3,NA,NA,TRBJ2-1,TGCGCCAGCAGCCAAGAGGGGGCAAATGAGCAGTTCTTC,CASSQEGANEQFF
TRBV19,TRBD1,few,TRBJ2-1,TGTGCCAGTAGTCCGGACAGGGGCGCCTACAATGAGCAGTTCTTC,CASSPDRGAYNEQFF
TRBV4-1,NA,NA,TRBJ1-2,TGCGCCAGCAGCCCCACCGAGGCAGAAAACTATGGCTACACCTTC,CASSPTEAENYGYTF
TRBV28,NA,NA,TRBJ2-3,TGTGCCAGCAGTTTATCGTCAGTGACAGATACGCAGTATTTT,CASSLSSVTDTQYF
TRBV6-6,NA,NA,TRBJ1-1,TGTGCCAGCAGTTACGAGAGGAAGTATTCTGAAGCTTTCTTT,CASSYERKYSEAFF
TRBV5-4,NA,NA,TRBJ1-5,TGTGCCAGCAGCGAGCAACCGGTTGGGCCCCAGCATTTT,CASSEQPVGPQHF
TRBV5-1,TRBD1,NA,TRBJ2-7,TGCGCCAGCTCTCGAACGGGGACAGGGAATTTTTACGAGCAGTACTTC,CASSRTGTGNFYEQYF
TRBV14,NA,NA,TRBJ2-5,TGTGCCAGCAGCCAGACAACAGACCCCCAAGAGACCCAGTACTTC,CASSQTTDPQETQYF
TRBV4-3,TRBD1,few,TRBJ2-3,TGCGCCAGCAGCCAAGATCGGACAGGGGGTGATACGCAGTATTTT,CASSQDRTGGDTQYF
TRBV7-9,TRBD1,NA,TRBJ1-1,TGTGCCAGCAGCCTAAGACAGGGAGACACTGAAGCTTTCTTT,CASSLRQGDTEAFF
TRBV6-5,TRBD1,NA,TRBJ1-6,TGTGCCAGCAAGGGGACAGTGAATTCACCCCTCCACTTT,CASKGTVNSPLHF
TRBV7-2,NA,NA,TRBJ2-1,TGTGCCAGCAGCTTATTACAGGACTACAACAATGAGCAGTTCTTC,CASSLLQDYNNEQFF
TRBV9,TRBD2,NA,TRBJ2-3,TGTGCCAGCTCCCCCGGGACTAGCGGGACAGATACGCAGTATTTT,CASSPGTSGTDTQYF
TRBV7-6,TRBD2,NA,TRBJ2-1,TGTGCCAGCAGCTTGATTGTGGGGCCAAGCGGGGACCACAATGAGCAGTTCTTC,CASSLIVGPSGDHNEQFF
TRBV6-1,TRBD2,NA,TRBJ2-5,TGTGCCAGCAGTGTTCGACTAGCGGGGGTAGGCGATAGGGAGCAGTACTTC,CASSVRLAGVGDREQYF
TRBV5-5,TRBD2,NA,TRBJ2-7,TGTGCCAGCAGCGAACTAGCGGGACAATCCTACGAGCAGTACTTC,CASSELAGQSYEQYF
TRBV19,TRBD1,NA,TRBJ1-1,TGTGCCAGTAGCCTGGGGACAGGGGTGGGCATGAACACTGAAGCTTTCTTT,CASSLGTGVGMNTEAFF
TRBV7-8,NA,NA,TRBJ1-3,TGTGCCAGCAGCTTACGGGGGGGATCTGGAAACACCATATATTTT,CASSLRGGSGNTIYF
TRBV14,TRBD1,NA,TRBJ1-1,TGTGCCAGCAGCCAAAACCAGAACAGGGGCTCTGAAGCTTTCTTT,CASSQNQNRGSEAFF
TRBV7-2,TRBD2,NA,TRBJ2-7,TGTGCCAGCAGCCAAGATCCGGGACTAGCGGGAGAGCAGTACTTC,CASSQDPGLAGEQYF
TRBV15,TRBD1,NA,TRBJ2-4,TGTGCCACCAGCAGAGAGTTAGGACAGGGGGGCAGCAAAAACATTCAGTACTTC,CATSRELGQGGSKNIQYF
TRBV4-3,NA,few,TRBJ1-4,TGCGCCAGCAGCCAAGCTGGCCGGGAGAATGAAAAACTGTTTTTT,CASSQAGRENEKLFF
TRBV5-6,NA,few,TRBJ1-5,TGTGCCAGCAGCGCCCGGGGGGACAATCAGCCCCAGCATTTT,CASSARGDNQPQHF
TRBV28,NA,NA,TRBJ2-7,TGTGCCAGCAGTTTGGGGGGAGGCAAGGTGTACGAGCAGTACTTC,CASSLGGGKVYEQYF
TRBV7-2,NA,NA,TRBJ2-7,TGTGCCAGCAGCTTAGGGGAGGGGGGAGCCGGTTACGAGCAGTACTTC,CASSLGEGGAGYEQYF
TRBV5-1,TRBD2,NA,TRBJ2-3,TGCGCCAGCAGCGGGGGACTAGCGGCTAGCGGCACAGATACGCAGTATTTT,CASSGGLAASGTDTQYF
TRBV11-3,TRBD1,few,TRBJ2-1,TGTGCCAGCAGCCCACGACAGGGGCCGATCTTC,CASSPRQGPIF
TRBV7-3,TRBD1,NA,TRBJ2-2,TGTGCCAGCAGCCCTAGACAGGGGGCGGCCACCGGGGAGCTGTTTTTT,CASSPRQGAATGELFF
TRBV7-6,NA,NA,TRBJ2-7,TGTGCCAGCAGCTTAGAGTCGGGGTTCTCCCACGAGCAGTACTTC,CASSLESGFSHEQYF
TRBV27,NA,NA,TRBJ2-4,TGTGCCAGCAGTGTCTTTGGCGGGACTCTCGGGGCCAAAAACATTCAGTACTTC,CASSVFGGTLGAKNIQYF
TRBV19,NA,NA,TRBJ1-5,TGTGCCAGTAGTATAATCAGGGTCCTTCACAATCAGCCCCAGCATTTT,CASSIIRVLHNQPQHF
TRBV7-9,NA,NA,TRBJ1-1,TGTGCCAGCAGCGCGGTCAAGGGGGGGATAATCACTGAAGCTTTCTTT,CASSAVKGGIITEAFF
TRBV9,TRBD1,NA,TRBJ1-1,TGTGCCAGCAGCGTTGGACAGGGACGGCTTGCTGAAGCTTTCTTT,CASSVGQGRLAEAFF
TRBV28,NA,NA,TRBJ1-6,TGTGCCAGCAGTTTCGGGGGGGGAGGGAATTCACCCCTCCACTTT,CASSFGGGGNSPLHF
TRBV7-9,NA,NA,TRBJ2-7,TGTGCCAGCAGCTTAGACCTCTGGCAGGTGGGTTACGAGCAGTACTTC,CASSLDLWQVGYEQYF
TRBV14,TRBD2,NA,TRBJ2-2,TGTGCCAGCAGCCAAGAGAGTCTAGCGGGAGTCGCCGGGGAGCTGTTTTTT,CASSQESLAGVAGELFF
TRBV4-3,NA,few,TRBJ1-2,TGCGCCAGCAGCCACCCGGGCGGGGATGGCTACACCTTC,CASSHPGGDGYTF
TRBV19,NA,NA,TRBJ2-1,TGTGCCAGTAGTATTTTATCCGGGACCTACAATGAGCAGTTCTTC,CASSILSGTYNEQFF
TRBV19,NA,NA,TRBJ1-2,TGTGCCAGTAGTACACTAAGGGACATTTCTAACTATGGCTACACCTTC,CASSTLRDISNYGYTF
TRBV28,TRBD1,NA,TRBJ1-2,TGTGCCAGCAGTCCCACGGGACAGCCCTATGGCTACACCTTC,CASSPTGQPYGYTF
TRBV30,NA,NA,TRBJ2-7,TGTGCCTACTCACCAGGGGGGCGTCGGGGGACCTCCTACGAGCAGTACTTC,CAYSPGGRRGTSYEQYF
TRBV7-2,TRBD1,NA,TRBJ2-1,TGTGCCAGCAGCACGGGACAGGGGTATGAGCAGTTCTTC,CASSTGQGYEQFF
TRBV5-5,NA,NA,TRBJ2-5,TGTGCCAGCAGCCTGGGGCCCCAAGAGACCCAGTACTTC,CASSLGPQETQYF
TRBV7-9,NA,NA,TRBJ1-6,TGTGCCAGCAGGCGCCGGGAGCCAGAGTCACCCCTCCACTTT,CASRRREPESPLHF
TRBV7-2,NA,NA,TRBJ2-5,TGTGCCAGCAGCTTACGGACTAGGGGGGAGACCCAGTACTTC,CASSLRTRGETQYF
TRBV4-3,NA,NA,TRBJ2-1,TGCGCCAGCAGCCAAAAGAATGGCATCTACAATGAGCAGTTCTTC,CASSQKNGIYNEQFF
TRBV4-1,NA,NA,TRBJ2-7,TGCGCCAGCAGCCTGTTGAGAGAGTCCTACGAGCAGTACTTC,CASSLLRESYEQYF
TRBV28,TRBD2,NA,TRBJ2-6,TGTGCCAGCAGTTCCGGGACTACCTCTGGGGCCAACGTCCTGACTTTC,CASSSGTTSGANVLTF
TRBV7-2,NA,NA,TRBJ1-1,TGTGCCAGCAGCTCCAATCAGGACACTGAAGCTTTCTTT,CASSSNQDTEAFF
TRBV27,TRBD2,once,TRBJ2-7,TGTGCCAGCAGTTTATTCCTAGCGGGAGGGCACGAGCAGTACTTC,CASSLFLAGGHEQYF
TRBV7-9,NA,NA,TRBJ1-6,TGTGCCAGCAGCTCCCAGGGGCGCAGAAATTCACCCCTCCACTTT,CASSSQGRRNSPLHF